Reported below is one T cell receptor (beta chain). These data belong to a study of blood T cell repertoires in COVID-19. Clones were sequenced by immunoSEQ multiplex PCR, and TCRdb holds only the in-frame ones, with some missing. This sample has 160,000 or so clones, with approximately 91% found just once. This CDR3 is 14 amino acids long. Trimming cost V 7 bases and J 7 bases; bases outside gene matches: 8. CDR1 is MNHEY, CDR2 SVGAGI, per germline. This TCR came from a young man with acute or convalescent COVID-19. The gene calls are TRBV6-5 and TRBJ1-5, with 9 nucleotides matching TRBD1. The sample was peripheral blood. Here the CDR3 reads CASNPTGGGQPQHF. CDR3 nucleotides: TGTGCCAGCAACCCAACAGGGGGCGGACAGCCCCAGCATTTT.